This T cell receptor (beta chain) was sequenced during a study of T-cell memory formation after mild COVID-19. General study points: For second-wave clones that peaked at day 37, SARS-CoV-2 specificity went unverified.

Comment on this clonotype: Its antigen is as yet unknown.

The CDR3 is 17 amino acids. Trimming removed 5 bases at V and 0 bases at J, with 17 bases between. CDR1 and CDR2 (germline): MNHEY, SVGEGT. TCRdb reanalysed the 5' RACE reads using MiXCR and keeps one entry per CDR3 protein. Of approximately 60,000 distinct CDR3 sequences in the sample, roughly 10% were seen once. Sequenced: PBMCs or a T cell subset sorted from them (not recorded which). The chain recombines TRBV6-2 or TRBV6-3 with TRBJ1-5; D uncertain. This TCR derives from a man between 18 and 35 years old who had mild COVID-19 (a few samples of this study predate the infection). Cell type and time point are not known. CDR3 region: CASSRRDTVYSNQPQHF. The CDR3 nucleotides are TGTGCCAGCAGTAGGAGAGATACAGTTTATAGCAATCAGCCCCAGCATTTT.